The 26 T cell receptor beta chains presented below share a single source sample, sequenced in a study of cytomegalovirus exposure and HLA in healthy donors. The PCR used 60 Vbeta and 13 Jbeta primers. Profiled with immunoSEQ multiplex PCR; TCRdb holds only in-frame clones, not every one. This sample carries about 190,000 clones, about 69% of them seen once, and the ten largest clones take about 5%. Sample: PBMCs. The receptors shown here come from a man aged 25-45 years in good health and CMV-seropositive.

This clone was detected only once. V usage is TRBV29-1 and J usage is TRBJ1-2; 7 nucleotides align to TRBD1. CDR3 size: 14 residues. Per germline, CDR1 SQVTM and CDR2 ANQGSEA. Trimming removed 6 bases from V and 4 bases from J; junction bases left unmatched: 11. The DNA for the CDR3 is TGCAGCGTGGGTCCCACAGGGGATCTCTATGGCTACACCTTC. Its protein is CSVGPTGDLYGYTF. Full variable domain (rest looked up from reference TRBV29-1 and TRBJ1-2): SAVISQKPSRDICQRGTSLTIQCQVDSQVTMMFWYRQQPGQSLTLIATANQGSEATYESGFVIDKFPISRPNLTFSTLTVSNMSPEDSSIYLCSVGPTGDLYGYTFGSGTRLTVV.

V and J are TRBV7-9 and TRBJ2-7; D is unclear. Trimming shortened V by 1 base and J by 5 bases, and 12 bases separated the two germline ends. CDR1 is SEHNR and CDR2 is FQNEAQ in the germline V gene (reference sequence). This CDR3 has 14 residues. The CDR3 nucleotides are TGTGCCAGCAGCTTAGTGGGCTCGAGAGACGAGCAGTACTTC. It yields the protein CASSLVGSRDEQYF.

This clone was picked up one time. One end of the junction is discordant with germline, which a read error may explain. The chain carries TRBV7-9 and TRBJ1-2; D possibly corresponds to TRBD1 (6 bases). This CDR3 has 14 amino acids. The germline CDR1 and CDR2 sequences are SEHNR and FQNEAQ (reference sequence). For the CDR3, the DNA is TGTTCCAGCAGCTTGACAGGAGATAACTATGGCTACACCTTC. As protein: CSSSLTGDNYGYTF. Together with reference TRBV7-9 and TRBJ1-2, the CDR3 gives the full variable domain: DTGVSQNPRHKITKRGQNVTFRCDPISEHNRLYWYRQTLGQGPEFLTYFQNEAQLEKSRLLSDRFSAERPKGSFSTLEIQRTEQGDSAMYLCSSSLTGDNYGYTFGSGTRLTVV.

The rearrangement links TRBV7-2 to TRBJ2-7; TRBD2 aligns across 11 bases. The CDR3 is 16 residues long. Per the germline V gene, CDR1 is SGHTA and CDR2 is FQGNSA. V dropped 5 bases and J dropped 7; count of bases not matched to a gene: 13. CDR3 nucleotide sequence: TGTGCCAGCAGCCGATCCTCGGGACTAGCGGAGGGGGAGCAGTACTTC. Amino acid sequence: CASSRSSGLAEGEQYF. The entire variable domain, with the rest obtained from reference TRBV7-2 and TRBJ2-7, is as follows: GAGVSQSPSNKVTEKGKDVELRCDPISGHTALYWYRQSLGQGLEFLIYFQGNSAPDKSGLPSDRFSAERTGGSVSTLTIQRTQQEDSAVYLCASSRSSGLAEGEQYFGPGTRLTVT.

The genes are TRBV7-2 and TRBJ2-3; 12 bases fit TRBD2. The CDR3 totals 17 residues. CDR1 is SGHTA and CDR2 is FQGNSA in the germline V gene. The trim removed 5 bases at V and 3 bases at J, leaving 9 bases unmatched. CDR3 amino acids: CASSLRTGTSGTDTQYF. Here the CDR3 DNA reads TGTGCCAGCAGCCTACGGACCGGGACTAGCGGGACAGATACGCAGTATTTT. Combining the CDR3 with reference TRBV7-2 and TRBJ2-3 gives the whole variable domain GAGVSQSPSNKVTEKGKDVELRCDPISGHTALYWYRQSLGQGLEFLIYFQGNSAPDKSGLPSDRFSAERTGGSVSTLTIQRTQQEDSAVYLCASSLRTGTSGTDTQYFGPGTRLTVL.

This clone was found many times. The genes are TRBV7-3 and TRBJ2-1; D is possibly TRBD1 (6 bases). The CDR3 runs 14 residues. The V gene lost 4 bases and the J gene lost 7 bases, with 14 bases spanning the gap. Germline V gives CDR1 SGHTA, CDR2 FQGTGA. The CDR3 is CASSSAGVRNEQFF. The CDR3 bases are TGTGCCAGCAGCTCAGCAGGGGTGAGGAATGAGCAGTTCTTC.

The J gene is TRBJ2-2, the V gene TRBV4-3, with 9 bases that match TRBD2. V was clipped by 0 bases and J by 3 bases; unmatched bases: 14. Germline-derived CDR1 and CDR2 are LGHNA and YSLEER. This CDR3 region has 20 residues. Here the CDR3 reads CASSQDSRKRGAADTGELFF. CDR3 in DNA: TGCGCCAGCAGCCAAGATAGTAGAAAGCGGGGGGCTGCGGACACCGGGGAGCTGTTTTTT.

The chain links TRBV6-5 to TRBJ1-2; D is undetermined. This CDR3 contains 14 residues. V was shortened by 0 bases and J by 4 bases, with 9 bases between the two germline ends. Germline CDR1 and CDR2: MNHEY and SVGAGI. The DNA of the CDR3 is TGTGCCAGCAGTTACTCGCCAGGCCGCTATGGCTACACCTTC. It translates to CASSYSPGRYGYTF.

This clone was observed a handful of times. The chain employs TRBV7-9 and TRBJ2-3, with D unresolved. The V end was cut by 5 bases, the J end by 6 bases, with 9 bases between. Germline lookup yields CDR1 SEHNR and CDR2 FQNEAQ (reference sequence). The CDR3 consists of 12 residues. The DNA for the CDR3 is TGTGCCAGCAGCACTCAAAAGGATACGCAGTATTTT. Translation: CASSTQKDTQYF.

This chain uses TRBV2 with TRBJ2-3, with 7 bases matching TRBD1. CDR3 length equals 15 residues. Germline V gene sequence: CDR1 SNHLY, CDR2 FYNNEI. V lost 4 bases and J lost 2; bases outside the gene matches: 6. CDR3 protein: CASSARQGSTDTQYF. CDR3 DNA: TGTGCCAGCAGTGCCCGACAGGGATCCACAGATACGCAGTATTTT. The complete variable domain, with remaining parts taken from reference TRBV2 and TRBJ2-3, reads EPEVTQTPSHQVTQMGQEVILRCVPISNHLYFYWYRQILGQKVEFLVSFYNNEISEKSEIFDDQFSVERPDGSNFTLKIRSTKLEDSAMYFCASSARQGSTDTQYFGPGTRLTVL.

The rearrangement joins TRBV6-5 to TRBJ2-5, with TRBD1 as a possible D gene (7 bases). The CDR3 loop spans 14 amino acids. From germline, CDR1 is MNHEY and CDR2 SVGAGI. V lost 6 bases and J 4 bases, leaving 15 bases between the germline ends. DNA for the CDR3: TGTGCCAGCAGCCAAAACAGGGGAGGAGAGACCCAGTACTTC. Protein: CASSQNRGGETQYF.

The rearrangement joins TRBV19 to TRBJ1-3; TRBD1 is a possible D gene (6 bases). Germline lookup yields CDR1 LNHDA and CDR2 SQIVND (reference sequence). The CDR3 has 14 amino acids. V was trimmed by 6 bases and J by 3 bases, leaving 12 bases between them. In nucleotides, the CDR3 is TGTGCCAGTAGCACAGGGTCGGGTGGAAACACCATATATTTT. Residues: CASSTGSGGNTIYF.

This clone showed up just a few times. CDR3 in amino acids: CATGTVNTEAFF. The CDR3, as DNA: TGTGCCACGGGGACAGTGAACACTGAAGCTTTCTTT. The rearrangement links TRBV2 to TRBJ1-1; 7 nucleotides align to TRBD1. Germline assignment: CDR1 SNHLY and CDR2 FYNNEI. V lost 10 bases and J lost 0; bases outside the gene matches: 2. The CDR3 runs 12 residues.

V and J are TRBV6-5 and TRBJ1-1, with D unresolved. Trimming took off 8 bases at V and 5 bases at J, with 9 bases between the two ends. CDR3 length equals 11 residues. The germline V gene has CDR1 MNHEY and CDR2 SVGAGI. The CDR3 is CASQRGTEAFF. The DNA for the CDR3 is TGTGCCAGCCAGCGCGGGACTGAAGCTTTCTTT.

This sequence joins TRBV7-2 and TRBJ1-2, with 8 bases identical to TRBD1. There are 15 residues in the CDR3. With V trimmed by 1 base and J by 2 bases, 3 bases remained unmatched. The germline V gene has CDR1 SGHTA and CDR2 FQGNSA. Here the CDR3 DNA reads TGTGCCAGCAGCTTAGGACAGGGGATCAACTATGGCTACACCTTC. Its protein is CASSLGQGINYGYTF.

The V gene is TRBV11-2, the J gene TRBJ2-7; 7 nucleotides match TRBD1. The germline gives CDR1 SGHAT, CDR2 FQNNGV. With V trimmed by 5 bases and J by 4 bases, 2 bases remained unmatched. The CDR3 consists of 12 residues. The CDR3 region is CASSPQGYEQYF. CDR3 DNA: TGTGCCAGCAGCCCACAGGGGTACGAGCAGTACTTC. Combining the CDR3 with reference TRBV11-2 and TRBJ2-7 gives the whole variable domain EAGVAQSPRYKIIEKRQSVAFWCNPISGHATLYWYQQILGQGPKLLIQFQNNGVVDDSQLPKDRFSAERLKGVDSTLKIQPAKLEDSAVYLCASSPQGYEQYFGPGTRLTVT.

The chain employs TRBV25-1 and TRBJ2-5; 10 nucleotides match TRBD2. The CDR3 has 15 residues. The J segment lost 9 bases and the V segment lost 4 bases, leaving 11 bases of the junction unmatched. Per the germline V gene, CDR1 is MGHDK and CDR2 is SYGVNS. CDR3 residues: CASSGSGGPHLAQYF. CDR3 in DNA: TGTGCCAGCAGTGGTAGCGGGGGGCCTCATTTGGCCCAGTACTTC. The full variable domain, its missing parts supplied by reference TRBV25-1 and TRBJ2-5, is EADIYQTPRYLVIGTGKKITLECSQTMGHDKMYWYQQDPGMELHLIHYSYGVNSTEKGDLSSESTVSRIRTEHFPLTLESARPSHTSQYLCASSGSGGPHLAQYFGPGTRLLVL.

V gene TRBV11-2 combines with J gene TRBJ2-4; D may be TRBD2 (6 bases). The CDR3 sequence is 12 residues long. The ends were cut back, 10 bases at V and 7 bases at J, with 14 bases in the middle. Germline V gene data show CDR1 as SGHAT and CDR2 as FQNNGV. CDR3 in DNA: TGTGCCACACAACGGGGGAGGAACATTCAGTACTTC. Protein: CATQRGRNIQYF.

The chain employs TRBV5-6 and TRBJ2-5, with D unclear. Germline CDR1 and CDR2: SGHDT and YYEEEE. The CDR3 spans 13 residues. V was trimmed by 0 bases and J by 2 bases, leaving 5 bases between them. In DNA form, the CDR3 reads TGTGCCAGCAGCTTGGTTTATCAAGAGACCCAGTACTTC. Translation: CASSLVYQETQYF.

The genes are TRBV6-1 and TRBJ2-7, with TRBD1 identical over 11 bases. CDR1 is MNHNS, CDR2 SASEGT, per germline. The CDR3 sequence is 14 residues long. Trimming removed 3 bases from V and 3 bases from J; junction bases left unmatched: 1. CDR3 amino acids: CASSDGTGGYEQYF. The CDR3 bases are TGTGCCAGCAGTGATGGGACAGGGGGCTACGAGCAGTACTTC.

V is TRBV28 and J is TRBJ1-1, with 8 bases that match TRBD1. CDR3 length equals 15 residues. Germline trimming cut 2 bases from V and 11 bases from J; bases unmatched to any gene: 13. The germline gives CDR1 MDHEN, CDR2 SYDVKM. CDR3 DNA sequence: TGTGCCAGCAGTTTAGTGTGGTCAGGGGGCCGTGGGGCTTTCTTT. Translated, it gives CASSLVWSGGRGAFF.

V gene TRBV29-1 combines with J gene TRBJ1-1; TRBD1 might be the D (5 bases). The CDR3 covers 12 residues. Germline CDR1 reads SQVTM; CDR2 reads ANQGSEA. V dropped 4 bases and J dropped 11 bases, with 17 bases sitting between them. The CDR3 DNA is TGCAGCGTTGGGGGCCGGGCCGTGAGGGCTTTCTTT. Translation: CSVGGRAVRAFF.

Comments on this clone: No DNA is shown, since the ends of the CDR3 on it are uncertain; the CDR3 is the one TCRdb lists. CDR3 protein: CASSQVSAWGRGTF. This chain links TRBV4-1 with TRBJ1-2; TRBD1, the table's D call, lacks a check against the DNA. From germline, CDR1 is MGHRA and CDR2 YSYEKL. The CDR3 adds up to 14 amino acids, both ends counted.

The J gene is TRBJ2-5, the V gene TRBV6-1; tentatively, D is TRBD1 (6 bases). Germline V gives CDR1 MNHNS, CDR2 SASEGT. This CDR3 is 14 amino acids long. V shed 6 bases and J shed 5 bases, with 16 bases lying between them. CDR3 nucleotides: TGTGCCAGCAGGACAGTCGGAAGGGGGGAGACCCAGTACTTC. Its translation: CASRTVGRGETQYF.

The chain is built from TRBV7-9 and TRBJ2-7, with a weak D call TRBD1 (5 bases). Germline loops: CDR1 SEHNR, CDR2 FQNEAQ (reference sequence). There are 14 residues in the CDR3. V was cut by 3 bases and J by 4 bases, with 13 bases left in between. Written as DNA, the CDR3 is TGTGCCAGCAGCTTCGAGCAGGGAATTTACGAGCAGTACTTC. Protein product: CASSFEQGIYEQYF.

The chain employs TRBV5-6 and TRBJ1-3; D is perhaps TRBD1 (5 bases). Looked up from germline, CDR1 is SGHDT and CDR2 is YYEEEE. CDR3 length: 17 amino acids. With 3 bases removed from V and 0 bases from J, the gap between germline ends came to 16 bases. The CDR3 here is CASSSTVGEYSGNTIYF. The CDR3, as DNA: TGTGCCAGCAGCTCAACCGTAGGGGAATACTCTGGAAACACCATATATTTT. Drawing the rest from reference TRBV5-6 and TRBJ1-3, the complete variable domain is DAGVTQSPTHLIKTRGQQVTLRCSPKSGHDTVSWYQQALGQGPQFIFQYYEEEERQRGNFPDRFSGHQFPNYSSELNVNALLLGDSALYLCASSSTVGEYSGNTIYFGEGSWLTVV.